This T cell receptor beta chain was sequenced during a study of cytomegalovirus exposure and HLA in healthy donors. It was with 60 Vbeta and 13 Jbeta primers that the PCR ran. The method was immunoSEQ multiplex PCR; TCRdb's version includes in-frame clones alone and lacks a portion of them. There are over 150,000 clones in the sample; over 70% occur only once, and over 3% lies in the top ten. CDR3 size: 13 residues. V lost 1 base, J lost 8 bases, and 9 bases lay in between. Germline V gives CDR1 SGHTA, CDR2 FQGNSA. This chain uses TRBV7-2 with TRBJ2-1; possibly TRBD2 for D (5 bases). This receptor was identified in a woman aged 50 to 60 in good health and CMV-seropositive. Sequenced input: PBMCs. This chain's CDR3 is CASSLVAGDEQFF. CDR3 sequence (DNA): TGTGCCAGCAGCTTAGTTGCCGGGGATGAGCAGTTCTTC. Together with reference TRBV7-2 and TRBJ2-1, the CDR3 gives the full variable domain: GAGVSQSPSNKVTEKGKDVELRCDPISGHTALYWYRQSLGQGLEFLIYFQGNSAPDKSGLPSDRFSAERTGGSVSTLTIQRTQQEDSAVYLCASSLVAGDEQFFGPGTRLTVL.